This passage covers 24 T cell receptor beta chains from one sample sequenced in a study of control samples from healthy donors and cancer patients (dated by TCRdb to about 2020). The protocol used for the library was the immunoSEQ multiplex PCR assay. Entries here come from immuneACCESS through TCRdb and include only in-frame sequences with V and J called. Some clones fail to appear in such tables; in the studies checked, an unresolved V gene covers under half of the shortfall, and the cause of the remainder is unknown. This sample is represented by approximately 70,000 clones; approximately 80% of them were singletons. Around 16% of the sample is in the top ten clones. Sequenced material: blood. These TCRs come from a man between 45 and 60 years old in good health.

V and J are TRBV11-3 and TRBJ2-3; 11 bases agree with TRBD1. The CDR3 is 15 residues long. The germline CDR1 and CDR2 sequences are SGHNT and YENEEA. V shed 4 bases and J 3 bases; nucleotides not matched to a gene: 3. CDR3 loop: CASSSGDRGTDTQYF. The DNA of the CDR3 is TGTGCCAGCAGCTCTGGGGACAGGGGGACAGATACGCAGTATTTT.

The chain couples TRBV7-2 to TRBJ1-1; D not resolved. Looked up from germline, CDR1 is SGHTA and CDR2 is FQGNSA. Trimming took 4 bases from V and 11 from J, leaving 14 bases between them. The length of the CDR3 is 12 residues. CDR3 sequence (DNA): TGTGCCAGCAGCTCCCGGATGCAGGCGGCTTTCTTT. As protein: CASSSRMQAAFF.

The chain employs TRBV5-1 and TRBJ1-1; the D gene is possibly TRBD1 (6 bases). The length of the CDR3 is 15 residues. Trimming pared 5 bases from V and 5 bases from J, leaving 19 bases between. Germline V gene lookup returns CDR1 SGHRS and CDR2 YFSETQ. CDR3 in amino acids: CASREWGGRSTEAFF. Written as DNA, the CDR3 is TGCGCCAGCAGGGAATGGGGGGGGCGGAGTACTGAAGCTTTCTTT.

This CDR3 is CASSMGRATEAFF. As DNA, the CDR3 is TGTGCCAGTAGTATGGGGAGGGCCACTGAAGCTTTCTTT. This chain connects TRBV19 to TRBJ1-1; D gene uncertain. The V end lost 3 bases, the J end lost 4 bases, and 9 bases lay between the germline ends. The CDR3 extends over 13 amino acids. In germline, CDR1 is LNHDA, CDR2 SQIVND (reference sequence).

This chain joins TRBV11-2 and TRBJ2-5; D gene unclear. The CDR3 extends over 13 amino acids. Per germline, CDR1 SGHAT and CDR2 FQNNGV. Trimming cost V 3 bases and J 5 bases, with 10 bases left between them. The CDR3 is CASSFLVKETQYF. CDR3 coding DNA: TGTGCCAGCAGCTTCTTAGTGAAGGAGACCCAGTACTTC.

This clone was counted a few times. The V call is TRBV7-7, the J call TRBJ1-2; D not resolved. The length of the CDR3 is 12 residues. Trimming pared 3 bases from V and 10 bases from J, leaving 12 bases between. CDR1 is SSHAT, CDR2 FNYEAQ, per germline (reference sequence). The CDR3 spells CASSFGREPYTF. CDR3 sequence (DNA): TGTGCCAGCAGCTTTGGCAGAGAACCCTACACCTTC.

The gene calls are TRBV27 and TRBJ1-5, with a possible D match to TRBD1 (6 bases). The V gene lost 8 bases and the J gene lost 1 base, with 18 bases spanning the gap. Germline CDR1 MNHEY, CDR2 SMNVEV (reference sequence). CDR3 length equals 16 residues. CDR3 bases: TGTGCCAGCGGAAACCCTAGGGGGGTAAGCAATCAGCCCCAGCATTTT. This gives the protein CASGNPRGVSNQPQHF.

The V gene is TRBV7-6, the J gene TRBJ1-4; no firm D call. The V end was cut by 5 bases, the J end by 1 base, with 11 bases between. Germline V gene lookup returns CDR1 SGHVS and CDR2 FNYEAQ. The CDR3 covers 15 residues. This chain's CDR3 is CASSPGGITNEKLFF. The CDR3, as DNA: TGTGCCAGCAGCCCGGGCGGGATAACTAATGAAAAACTGTTTTTT.

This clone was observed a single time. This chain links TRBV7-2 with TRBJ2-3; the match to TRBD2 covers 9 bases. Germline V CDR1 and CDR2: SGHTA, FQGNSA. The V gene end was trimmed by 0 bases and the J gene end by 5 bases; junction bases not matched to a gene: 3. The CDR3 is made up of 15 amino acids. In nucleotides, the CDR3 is TGTGCCAGCAGCTTAGCTAGCGGGAGTGGAGATACGCAGTATTTT. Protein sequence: CASSLASGSGDTQYF.

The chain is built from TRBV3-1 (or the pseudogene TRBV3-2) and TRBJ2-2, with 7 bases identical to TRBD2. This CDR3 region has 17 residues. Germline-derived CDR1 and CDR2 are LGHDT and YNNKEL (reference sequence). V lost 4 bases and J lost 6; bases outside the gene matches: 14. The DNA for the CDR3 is TGTGCCAGCAGCCGGGGGTGGGGCGGGAGCCACGCCGGGGAGCTGTTTTTT. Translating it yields CASSRGWGGSHAGELFF.

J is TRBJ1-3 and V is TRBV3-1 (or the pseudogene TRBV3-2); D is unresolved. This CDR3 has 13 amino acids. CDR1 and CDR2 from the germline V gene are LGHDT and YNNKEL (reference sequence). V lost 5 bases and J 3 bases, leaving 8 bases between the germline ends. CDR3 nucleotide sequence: TGTGCCAGCAGCGAACAACATGGAAACACCATATATTTT. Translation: CASSEQHGNTIYF.

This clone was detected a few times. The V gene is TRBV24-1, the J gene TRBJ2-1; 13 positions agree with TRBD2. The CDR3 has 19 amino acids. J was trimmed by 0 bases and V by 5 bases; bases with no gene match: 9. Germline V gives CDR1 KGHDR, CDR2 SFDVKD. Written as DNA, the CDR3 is TGTGCCACCAGTGGGACTAGCGGGAGTTGGGAAAGCTCCTACAATGAGCAGTTCTTC. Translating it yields CATSGTSGSWESSYNEQFF.

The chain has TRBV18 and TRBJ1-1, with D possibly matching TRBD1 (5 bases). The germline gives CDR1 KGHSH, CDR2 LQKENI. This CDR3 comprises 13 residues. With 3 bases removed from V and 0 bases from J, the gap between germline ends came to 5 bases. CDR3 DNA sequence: TGTGCCAGCTCACCGGGGCTGAACACTGAAGCTTTCTTT. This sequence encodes CASSPGLNTEAFF.

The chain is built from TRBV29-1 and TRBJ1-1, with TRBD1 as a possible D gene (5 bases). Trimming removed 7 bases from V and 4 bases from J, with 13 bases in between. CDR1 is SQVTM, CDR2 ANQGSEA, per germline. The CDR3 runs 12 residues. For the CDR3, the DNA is TGCAGCGGCAAAGGGGCTATCACTGAAGCTTTCTTT. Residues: CSGKGAITEAFF.

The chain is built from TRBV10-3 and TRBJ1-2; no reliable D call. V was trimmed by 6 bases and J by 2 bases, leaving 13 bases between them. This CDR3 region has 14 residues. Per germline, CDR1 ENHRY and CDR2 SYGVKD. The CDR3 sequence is CAISETSRNYGYTF. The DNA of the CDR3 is TGTGCCATCAGCGAGACCTCCCGGAACTATGGCTACACCTTC.

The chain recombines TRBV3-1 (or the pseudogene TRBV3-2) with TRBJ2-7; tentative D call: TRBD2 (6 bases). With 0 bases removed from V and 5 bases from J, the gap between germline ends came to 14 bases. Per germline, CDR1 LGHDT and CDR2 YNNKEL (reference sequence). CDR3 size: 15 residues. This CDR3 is CASSQDERVYNEQYF. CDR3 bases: TGTGCCAGCAGCCAAGATGAGCGGGTCTATAACGAGCAGTACTTC.

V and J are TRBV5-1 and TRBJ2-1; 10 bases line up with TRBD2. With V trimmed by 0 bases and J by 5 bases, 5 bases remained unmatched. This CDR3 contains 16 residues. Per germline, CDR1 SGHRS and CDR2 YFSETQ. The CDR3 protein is CASSLGPAGGNNEQFF. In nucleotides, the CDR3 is TGCGCCAGCAGCTTGGGACCAGCGGGAGGGAACAATGAGCAGTTCTTC.

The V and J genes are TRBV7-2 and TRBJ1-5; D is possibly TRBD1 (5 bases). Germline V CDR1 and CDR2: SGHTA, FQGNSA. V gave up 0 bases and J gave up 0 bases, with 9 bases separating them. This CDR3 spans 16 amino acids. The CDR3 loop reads CASSLAGAGSNQPQHF. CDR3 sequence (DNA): TGTGCCAGCAGCTTAGCAGGGGCTGGTAGCAATCAGCCCCAGCATTTT. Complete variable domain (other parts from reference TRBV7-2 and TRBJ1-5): GAGVSQSPSNKVTEKGKDVELRCDPISGHTALYWYRQSLGQGLEFLIYFQGNSAPDKSGLPSDRFSAERTGGSVSTLTIQRTQQEDSAVYLCASSLAGAGSNQPQHFGDGTRLSIL.

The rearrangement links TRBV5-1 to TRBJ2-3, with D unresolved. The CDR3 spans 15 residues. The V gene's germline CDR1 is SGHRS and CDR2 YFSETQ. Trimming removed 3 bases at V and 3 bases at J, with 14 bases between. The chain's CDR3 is CASSSAQMGTDTQYF. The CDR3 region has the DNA TGCGCCAGCAGCTCGGCGCAAATGGGGACAGATACGCAGTATTTT.

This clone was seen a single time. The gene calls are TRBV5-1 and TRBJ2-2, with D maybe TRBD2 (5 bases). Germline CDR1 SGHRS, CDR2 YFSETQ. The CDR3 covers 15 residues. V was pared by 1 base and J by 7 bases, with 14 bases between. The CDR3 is CASSLSHGIDGELFF. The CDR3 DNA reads TGCGCCAGCAGCTTGTCTCACGGGATAGACGGGGAGCTGTTTTTT.

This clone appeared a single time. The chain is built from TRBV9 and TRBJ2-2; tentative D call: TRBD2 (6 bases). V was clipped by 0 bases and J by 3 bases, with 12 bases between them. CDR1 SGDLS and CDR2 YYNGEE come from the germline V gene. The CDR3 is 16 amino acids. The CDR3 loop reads CASSVVSGEDTGELFF. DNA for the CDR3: TGTGCCAGCAGCGTAGTATCGGGAGAGGACACCGGGGAGCTGTTTTTT.

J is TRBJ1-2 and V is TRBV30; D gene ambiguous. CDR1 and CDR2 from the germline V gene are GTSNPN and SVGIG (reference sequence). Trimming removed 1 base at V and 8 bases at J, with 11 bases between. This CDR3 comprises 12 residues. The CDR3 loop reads CAWSASVGGYTF. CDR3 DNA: TGTGCCTGGAGTGCGTCCGTTGGGGGCTACACCTTC. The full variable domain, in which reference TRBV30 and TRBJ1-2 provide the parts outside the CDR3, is SQTIHQWPATLVQPVGSPLSLECTVEGTSNPNLYWYRQAAGRGLQLLFYSVGIGQISSEVPQNLSASRPQDRQFILSSKKLLLSDSGFYLCAWSASVGGYTFGSGTRLTVV.

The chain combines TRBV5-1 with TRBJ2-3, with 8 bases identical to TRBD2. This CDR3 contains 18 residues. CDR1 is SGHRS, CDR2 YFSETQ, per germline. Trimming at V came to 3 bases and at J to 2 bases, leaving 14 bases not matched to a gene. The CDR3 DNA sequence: TGCGCCAGCAGCTCGGGCGGGGGGCCAATGGCGCCCACAGATACGCAGTATTTT. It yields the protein CASSSGGGPMAPTDTQYF.

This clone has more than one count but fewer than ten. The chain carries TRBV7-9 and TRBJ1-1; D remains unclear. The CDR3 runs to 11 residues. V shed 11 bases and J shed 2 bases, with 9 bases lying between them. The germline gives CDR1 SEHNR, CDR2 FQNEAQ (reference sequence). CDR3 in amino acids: CASRLNTEAFF. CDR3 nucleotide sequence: TGTGCCTCCAGGCTAAACACTGAAGCTTTCTTT.